Shown below are 18 T cell receptor beta chains from a single sample sequenced in a study of T cells in women clearing cervical HPV infection. Produced via immunoSEQ multiplex PCR; TCRdb's table is partial and in-frame only. The sample yields about 16,000 clones, of which the top ten take up around 7.2%. The material sequenced was blood buffy coat. The receptors here all came from a woman between 18 and 70 years old with a cervical HPV16 infection that either progressed to CIN3+ or cleared (not recorded which).

In regard to this clone: The read terminates 3 residues ahead of where the CDR3 ends, so the germline J gene completes it. The rearrangement links TRBV20-1 to TRBJ2-3; 8 positions agree with TRBD1. With V trimmed by 2 bases and J by 3 bases, 7 bases remained unmatched. In germline, CDR1 is DFQATT, CDR2 SNEGSKA (reference sequence). CDR3 size: 15 residues. CDR3 in amino acids: CSARSAGGYTDTQYF. The sequenced CDR3 bases are TGCAGTGCTAGATCCGCAGGGGGCTATACAGATACG.

Concerning this clone: The read is 3 residues too short to cover the CDR3 end, so that end is filled in from the germline J gene. The chain employs TRBV28 and TRBJ1-2, with 9 bases identical to TRBD1. From germline, CDR1 is MDHEN and CDR2 SYDVKM. The CDR3 length is 15 residues. The sequenced CDR3 bases are TGTGCCAGCAGTCCGATCACGGACAGGGGCAGCGGC. Translation: CASSPITDRGSG. The whole CDR3 sequence reads CASSPITDRGSGYTF.

Details on this clone: The read terminates 3 residues before the CDR3 end, so the remaining end is supplied by the germline J gene. This chain connects TRBV29-1 to TRBJ2-6; D uncertain. This CDR3 is built from 13 residues. Germline CDR1 reads SQVTM; CDR2 reads ANQGSEA. V dropped 3 bases and J dropped 3 bases, with 6 bases sitting between them. The CDR3: CSVESGGANVLTF. Partial CDR3 DNA: TGCAGCGTTGAGTCAGGTGGGGCCAACGTC. Based on the CDR3 plus reference TRBV29-1 and TRBJ2-6, the full variable domain is SAVISQKPSRDICQRGTSLTIQCQVDSQVTMMFWYRQQPGQSLTLIATANQGSEATYESGFVIDKFPISRPNLTFSTLTVSNMSPEDSSIYLCSVESGGANVLTFGAGSRLTVL.

Comments on this clone: The read halts 3 residues ahead of the CDR3 end, with the missing end drawn from the germline J gene. J is TRBJ1-6 and V is TRBV11-2; TRBD1 might be the D (5 bases). CDR3 length: 15 amino acids. Germline V gives CDR1 SGHAT, CDR2 FQNNGV. The V gene lost 1 base and the J gene lost 7 bases, with 11 bases spanning the gap. Here the CDR3 reads CASSLVQGGNSPLHF. The CDR3 DNA, read in part, is TGTGCCAGCAGCTTAGTGCAGGGAGGAAATTCACCC.

As for this clone: The read stops 3 residues short of the end of the CDR3; the missing end is completed from the germline J gene. The rearrangement links TRBV30 to TRBJ2-1; 11 bases fit TRBD1. The CDR3 runs 15 residues. Germline values: CDR1 GTSNPN, CDR2 SVGIG (reference sequence). Trimming took 3 bases from V and 7 from J; bases not matched to a gene: 8. The CDR3 is CAWRTPGTGGNEQFF. The covered CDR3 bases are TGTGCCTGGAGAACCCCAGGGACAGGGGGTAATGAG.

A note on this clone: The read terminates 3 residues before the CDR3 end, so the remaining end is supplied by the germline J gene. The V and J genes are TRBV5-4 and TRBJ2-7, with 7 bases fitting TRBD1. Trimming removed 3 bases from V and 2 bases from J; junction bases left unmatched: 8. The V gene's germline CDR1 is SGHNT and CDR2 YYREEE (reference sequence). CDR3 length: 15 residues. The CDR3 is CASSSLRDRTYEQYF. The covered CDR3 bases are TGTGCCAGCAGCTCGCTACGGGACAGAACCTACGAG.

About this clone itself: The sequenced fragment ends 3 residues before the CDR3 boundary, so the rest is inferred from the germline J gene. V usage is TRBV7-6 and J usage is TRBJ2-3; 7 nucleotides line up with TRBD1. Germline CDR1 reads SGHVS; CDR2 reads FNYEAQ. The length of the CDR3 is 16 residues. The junction had 10 bases not matched to a gene; V was cut back by 1 base and J by 6 bases. Partial CDR3 DNA: TGTGCCAGCAGCTTAGACGAGGGGGCTGGTTGGGATACG. Amino acids: CASSLDEGAGWDT. The entire CDR3 protein is CASSLDEGAGWDTQYF.

With regard to this clone: Read sequence stops 3 residues before the CDR3 end, and the germline J gene provides the missing end. The chain carries TRBV28 and TRBJ2-3; 7 bases are shared with TRBD1. The V gene's germline CDR1 is MDHEN and CDR2 SYDVKM. This CDR3 region has 16 residues. J was trimmed by 0 bases and V by 7 bases; bases with no gene match: 10. CDR3 DNA, as far as it was read: TGTGCCAGCAAGAGCGCAGGGGGAATTAGCACAGATACG. Translating it yields CASKSAGGISTDT. The full CDR3 is CASKSAGGISTDTQYF. Full variable domain (missing parts from reference TRBV28 and TRBJ2-3): DVKVTQSSRYLVKRTGEKVFLECVQDMDHENMFWYRQDPGLGLRLIYFSYDVKMKEKGDIPEGYSVSREKKERFSLILESASTNQTSMYLCASKSAGGISTDTQYFGPGTRLTVL.

This clone is medium-sized by frequency. The CDR3 bases that were read are TGTGCCAGCAGCCAAGTTATGGCGGGGAAGCGTACAGATACG. Translated: CASSQVMAGKRTDT. The full CDR3 reads CASSQVMAGKRTDTQYF. The J gene is TRBJ2-3, the V gene TRBV4-2; D may be TRBD2 (6 bases). The CDR3 extends 3 residues past the end of the read, so its final part is completed from the germline J gene. Trimming pared 1 base from V and 3 bases from J, leaving 17 bases between. CDR1 and CDR2 from the germline V gene are LGHNA and YNFKEQ. The CDR3 totals 17 residues.

With respect to this clone: Read data end 3 residues before the CDR3 end; the end is taken from the germline J gene. This chain joins TRBV5-1 and TRBJ2-7; perhaps TRBD2 as D (6 bases). The CDR3 contains 16 residues. The V end was cut by 3 bases, the J end by 5 bases, with 21 bases between. Germline CDR1 SGHRS, CDR2 YFSETQ. The sequenced CDR3 bases are TGCGCCAGCAGCTCCCCCCGGGACTCTCCCCTAGACGAG. It is translated as CASSSPRDSPLDE. The whole CDR3 protein is CASSSPRDSPLDEQYF.

On this clone: Read data end 3 residues before the CDR3 end; the end is taken from the germline J gene. The gene calls are TRBV18 and TRBJ2-1; D perhaps matches TRBD2 (6 bases). This CDR3 contains 14 residues. CDR1 and CDR2 from the germline V gene are KGHSH and LQKENI. Trimming took 3 bases from V and 0 from J, leaving 6 bases between them. CDR3: CASSPGLSYNEQFF. CDR3 bases read: TGTGCCAGCTCACCGGGACTCTCCTACAATGAG.

As regards this clone: The CDR3 is cut off 3 residues early in the read; its end comes from the germline J gene. The chain couples TRBV20-1 to TRBJ1-2, with D perhaps TRBD1 (5 bases). Per the germline V gene, CDR1 is DFQATT and CDR2 is SNEGSKA (reference sequence). Trimming took off 6 bases at V and 5 bases at J, with 13 bases between the two ends. The CDR3 covers 12 residues. The CDR3 spells CSATSGVYGYTF. The DNA read from the CDR3 is TGCAGTGCCACCTCGGGGGTTTATGGC.

As concerns this clone: The read gets to within 3 residues of the CDR3 end, and the germline J gene fills in the rest. The chain uses TRBV12-5 and TRBJ2-5; TRBD1 agrees at 7 bases. The germline CDR1 and CDR2 sequences are LGHNT and FRNRAP. The CDR3 length is 13 residues. The J segment lost 5 bases and the V segment lost 6 bases, leaving 6 bases of the junction unmatched. Incomplete CDR3 DNA: TGTGCTAGTGGCATTACAGGGGTGGAGACC. This codes for CASGITGVET. The entire CDR3 protein is CASGITGVETQYF.

In regard to this clone: At one of its ends the junction is not consistent with the germline gene, which may arise from a read error. The read ends 3 residues shy of where the CDR3 ends; the end is completed using the germline J gene. The rearrangement uses TRBV19 and TRBJ2-2; 11 nucleotides align to TRBD1. From germline, CDR1 is LNHDA and CDR2 SQIVND (reference sequence). The CDR3 is made up of 14 amino acids. Incomplete CDR3 DNA: TGTGCCAGTAGTACTAAAACCGGGACAGGGGGG. Translation gives CASSTKTGTGG. The full CDR3 protein reads CASSTKTGTGGLFF. Variable domain in full (rest from reference TRBV19 and TRBJ2-2): DGGITQSPKYLFRKEGQNVTLSCEQNLNHDAMYWYRQDPGQGLRLIYYSQIVNDFQKGDIAEGYSVSREKKESFPLTVTSAQKNPTAFYLCASSTKTGTGGLFFGEGSRLTVL.

The sequenced CDR3 bases are TGTGCCAGTAGTACCTTACAGAGCTCTGGAAACACC. Amino acids: CASSTLQSSGNT. The complete CDR3 reads CASSTLQSSGNTIYF. The chain employs TRBV19 and TRBJ1-3; D uncertain. Read coverage stops 3 residues before the CDR3 terminus; the germline J gene supplies the remainder. The CDR3 runs to 15 residues. Germline assignment: CDR1 LNHDA and CDR2 SQIVND (reference sequence). The V gene lost 4 bases and the J gene lost 0 bases, with 10 bases spanning the gap.

Comment on this clone: Read coverage stops 3 residues before the CDR3 terminus; the germline J gene supplies the remainder. The chain joins TRBV7-9 to TRBJ2-1; D is perhaps TRBD2 (5 bases). V was shortened by 9 bases and J by 5 bases, with 11 bases between the two germline ends. The germline V gene has CDR1 SEHNR and CDR2 FQNEAQ (reference sequence). The CDR3 loop spans 12 amino acids. CDR3 residues: CASALANNEQFF. CDR3 bases read: TGTGCCAGTGCCCTAGCCAACAATGAG.

Concerning this clone itself: The read ends 3 residues shy of where the CDR3 ends; the end is completed using the germline J gene. V usage is TRBV5-6 and J usage is TRBJ2-1; D gene unclear. The CDR3 contains 12 residues. Germline V gives CDR1 SGHDT, CDR2 YYEEEE. V lost 2 bases, J lost 6 bases, and 6 bases lay in between. The part of the CDR3 DNA that was read is TGTGCCAGCAGCTTCCCCGGCAATGAG. It translates to CASSFPGNE. The entire CDR3 protein reads CASSFPGNEQFF.

CDR3 protein: CSATPTSGIQETQYF. CDR3 bases read: TGCAGTGCTACCCCGACTAGCGGGATCCAAGAGACC. The chain combines TRBV20-1 with TRBJ2-5; TRBD2 matches at 11 bases. The observed sequence ends 3 residues before the CDR3 terminus, with the missing tail filled in from the germline J gene. The CDR3 length is 15 residues. CDR1 DFQATT and CDR2 SNEGSKA come from the germline V gene (reference sequence). Germline trimming cut 4 bases from V and 1 base from J; bases unmatched to any gene: 5.